This T cell receptor (beta chain) was profiled in a study of T cell repertoires in cytomegalovirus infection. Across the study: The public TCR beta signatures pointed to both CMV infection and matching HLA type. Study-level points and caveats: Within the response measured ex vivo, HLA-C-restricted CMV-specific TCR beta clonotypes were dominant. Using cumulative public TCR beta family frequency, the authors identified those who carried CMV together with the relevant HLA.

This clonotype was seen more than once but under ten times. Antigen unknown. TCRdb called the reads again in MiXCR, with one record for every CDR3 protein. The sample includes about 400,000 distinct CDR3 sequences, roughly 36% seen only once; the top ten take roughly 13%. The sequence was obtained from a human donor in good health (CMV status not recorded). Some clones in this sample may be carry-over from other donors' samples. Sequencing was performed on cultured PBMCs, taken from culture after CMV antigen stimulation.

This chain's CDR3 is CASSHANLGGDQPQHF. As DNA, the CDR3 is TGTGCCAGTAGCCATGCGAACCTTGGGGGCGATCAGCCCCAGCATTTT. The chain couples TRBV19 to TRBJ1-5; D may be TRBD1 (6 bases). The germline V gene encodes CDR1 LNHDA and CDR2 SQIVND (reference sequence). Trimming cost V 6 bases and J 5 bases, with 20 bases left between them. The CDR3 loop spans 16 amino acids.